This TCR beta chain came from a study of beta chain features in type 1 diabetes. Germline V gene lookup returns CDR1 LNHDA and CDR2 SQIVND (reference sequence). Trimming took off 5 bases at V and 3 bases at J, with 17 bases between the two ends. The CDR3 extends over 16 amino acids. Using CD45RO/CCR7/CD25/CD127/CD95/CD27, CD4+ naive, central memory, regulatory and stem cell-like memory cells were sorted. The study reverse transcribed the entire isolated RNA, so it sequenced expressed TCRB transcripts. Average read counts of stem cell-like memory T cell samples were about 1 million. The protocol was immunoSEQ multiplex PCR, while the TCRdb copy is restricted to in-frame clones and leaves out a portion. Among 20,000 to 25,000 clones, roughly two thirds were seen once, and the ten largest hold more than 0.95%. The study, taken as a whole, reports: Patients and controls would be equally affected if PCR favored shorter templates. TCRB CDR3 length was moderately but significantly reduced in all four CD4+ subsets of Type 1 diabetes patients. More deletions and fewer insertions at VDJ junctions were seen in type 1 diabetes patients.

With respect to this clone: Its antigen is still unknown.

V and J are TRBV19 and TRBJ2-1; D is ambiguous. Sequencing input: stem cell memory CD4+ T cells from blood. The clonotype comes from a woman aged 40 to 55 with type 1 diabetes. CDR3 protein: CASSPPHSLLYNEQFF. Here the CDR3 DNA reads TGTGCCAGTAGTCCCCCTCACAGCCTCCTCTACAATGAGCAGTTCTTC.